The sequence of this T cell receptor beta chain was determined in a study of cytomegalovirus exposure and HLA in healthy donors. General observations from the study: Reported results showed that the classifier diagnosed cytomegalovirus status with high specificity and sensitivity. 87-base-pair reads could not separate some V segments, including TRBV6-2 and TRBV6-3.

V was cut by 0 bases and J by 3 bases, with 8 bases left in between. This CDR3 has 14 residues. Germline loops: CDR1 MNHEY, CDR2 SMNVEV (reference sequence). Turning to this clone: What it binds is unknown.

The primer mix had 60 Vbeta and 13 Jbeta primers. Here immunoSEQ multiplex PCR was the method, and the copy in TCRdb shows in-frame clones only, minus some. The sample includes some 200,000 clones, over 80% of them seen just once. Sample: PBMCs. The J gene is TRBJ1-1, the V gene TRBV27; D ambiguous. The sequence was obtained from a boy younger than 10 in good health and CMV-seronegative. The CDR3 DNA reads TGTGCCAGCAGTTTATCTTTGGCAGACACTGAAGCTTTCTTT. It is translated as CASSLSLADTEAFF.